The 13 T cell receptor beta chains reported below all come from one sample, sequenced in a study of shared clonotypes between healthy human individuals (dated by TCRdb to the early 2020s). Library preparation employed the immunoSEQ multiplex PCR assay. What TCRdb holds here is the immuneACCESS table cut down to in-frame rearrangements. Part of the clones is not present; checked against another copy, under half of the missing clones reflect an unresolved V gene, and the others are unexplained. For this sample the table gives a few million clones, of which 90% to 95% were detected only once. The ten biggest clones cover roughly 0.15% of the sample. What was sequenced was naive CD4+ T cells sorted from blood. Interpreted using the paper, the cell subset or site label stands for: CD45RA+ positively selected. All receptors come from a man between 18 and 29 years old in good health.

The chain carries TRBV21-1 and TRBJ1-6; no check of the table's D call, TRBD1, against the DNA was made. TRBV21-1 is a documented pseudogene. The CDR3 spans 17 residues. The CDR3 protein is CASSKVIRDRDNSPLHF. The CDR3 DNA reads as TGTGCCAGCAGCAAAGTCATCCGGGACAGGGATAATTCACCCCTCCACTTT.

This chain uses TRBV6-6 with TRBJ1-2; D is possibly TRBD1 (6 bases). The CDR3 is 13 amino acids. CDR1 MNHNY and CDR2 SVGAGI come from the germline V gene (reference sequence). Trimming shortened V by 8 bases and J by 7 bases, and 17 bases separated the two germline ends. CDR3 amino acids: CASFNPGGVGYTF. CDR3 DNA sequence: TGTGCCAGCTTTAATCCCGGGGGCGTTGGCTACACCTTC.

The chain employs TRBV5-1 and TRBJ2-5; D ambiguous. Deletions cut 4 bases from V and 5 bases from J, with 15 bases between. The V gene's germline CDR1 is SGHRS and CDR2 YFSETQ. The CDR3 runs 14 residues. DNA for the CDR3: TGCGCCAGCAGCCCCCCCGGTTTGATCGAGACCCAGTACTTC. Protein sequence: CASSPPGLIETQYF.

The V gene is TRBV18, the J gene TRBJ1-1; possible D gene TRBD1, 6 bases. From germline, CDR1 is KGHSH and CDR2 LQKENI. This CDR3 spans 11 amino acids. Trimming cost V 6 bases and J 8 bases, with 10 bases left between them. The CDR3 DNA reads TGTGCCAGCTCGGAACAGGGAGAAGCTTTCTTT. Its protein product is CASSEQGEAFF.

This chain connects TRBV19 to TRBJ1-1; 8 nucleotides align to TRBD1. CDR1 and CDR2 (germline): LNHDA, SQIVND (reference sequence). The CDR3 sequence is 14 residues long. V lost 4 bases and J lost 4; bases outside the gene matches: 5. CDR3 in amino acids: CASSTDRGGTEAFF. The DNA for the CDR3 is TGTGCCAGTAGTACAGACAGGGGAGGCACTGAAGCTTTCTTT.

The gene calls are TRBV28 and TRBJ2-1; 8 nucleotides match TRBD2. Germline CDR1 MDHEN, CDR2 SYDVKM. V was pared by 2 bases and J by 5 bases, with 8 bases of the junction left unmatched. This CDR3 region has 16 residues. CDR3: CASSLLAGNSDNEQFF. In DNA form, the CDR3 reads TGTGCCAGCAGTTTACTAGCGGGTAACTCAGACAATGAGCAGTTCTTC.

To note about this clone: A junction end diverges from the germline sequence, so it may reflect a read error. The chain is built from TRBV6-1 and TRBJ2-7; 7 nucleotides match TRBD1. Germline V gene data show CDR1 as MNHNS and CDR2 as SASEGT. CDR3 length: 14 amino acids. CDR3 DNA sequence: TGTGCCATCAGTGAGGGGGCAGGGGGAAGGGAGCAGTACTTC. Translated, it gives CAISEGAGGREQYF.

V gene TRBV10-2 combines with J gene TRBJ1-5, with no clear D. The germline V gene encodes CDR1 WSHSY and CDR2 SAAADI. This CDR3 contains 14 residues. Between the trimmed V and J ends, which lost 0 bases and 3 bases, there was a span of 6 bases. This CDR3 is CASSESGYNQPQHF. The CDR3 DNA reads TGCGCCAGCAGTGAGTCAGGGTACAATCAGCCCCAGCATTTT.

J is TRBJ1-2 and V is TRBV19, with TRBD1 matching over 9 bases. The CDR3 is 14 residues long. CDR1 LNHDA and CDR2 SQIVND come from the germline V gene (reference sequence). With V trimmed by 7 bases and J by 8 bases, 11 bases remained unmatched. CDR3 DNA: TGTGCCAGTAACCTGGGACAGGGTATTGGAGGCTACACCTTC. It translates to CASNLGQGIGGYTF.

The chain links TRBV4-2 to TRBJ2-3; 7 nucleotides match TRBD1. Trimming took 3 bases from V and 3 from J; bases not matched to a gene: 3. The CDR3 spans 14 residues. Germline CDR1 is LGHNA and CDR2 is YNFKEQ. The CDR3 sequence: CASSQTDRTDTQYF. The CDR3 DNA reads as TGTGCCAGCAGCCAGACGGACAGGACAGATACGCAGTATTTT.

This chain uses TRBV28 with TRBJ2-7, with 14 bases fitting TRBD2. Trimming cost V 4 bases and J 3 bases; bases outside gene matches: 5. Germline loops: CDR1 MDHEN, CDR2 SYDVKM. This CDR3 region has 16 residues. The CDR3 region is CASSSTSGGVNYEQYF. The DNA for the CDR3 is TGTGCCAGCAGTTCGACTAGCGGGGGGGTCAACTACGAGCAGTACTTC.

The chain is built from TRBV7-2 and TRBJ1-1; D is uncertain. In germline, CDR1 is SGHTA, CDR2 FQGNSA. The CDR3 extends over 14 amino acids. V was pared by 7 bases and J by 2 bases, with 14 bases between. CDR3 amino acids: CASTLPTANTEAFF. The CDR3 coding sequence is TGTGCCAGCACCCTTCCTACAGCAAACACTGAAGCTTTCTTT.

The rearrangement links TRBV18 to TRBJ1-1; D not resolved. The CDR3 consists of 15 residues. Germline V gene data show CDR1 as KGHSH and CDR2 as LQKENI. V lost 3 bases, J lost 0 bases, and 11 bases lay in between. CDR3 coding DNA: TGTGCCAGCTCACCTCGTCCGGGTATGAACACTGAAGCTTTCTTT. It codes for CASSPRPGMNTEAFF.